This TCR beta chain was retrieved from a study of blood T cell repertoires in COVID-19. Background on the study: The United States, Italy and Spain were the sources of the acute and convalescent COVID-19 samples. T cells, B-cell-depleted T cells, or PBMCs provided the cDNA or gDNA that served as material.

The ends were cut back, 5 bases at V and 0 bases at J, with 7 bases in the middle. Germline assignment: CDR1 MDHEN and CDR2 SYDVKM. The CDR3 consists of 14 residues. Under the authors' procedure: Estimation of nucleated cell counts was performed using reference gene primer amplification. Repertoires were generated with immunoSEQ multiplex PCR, while TCRdb's copy carries only in-frame clones and drops some. V and J calls and clone size are given by that table; D and trimming were obtained from the DNA. The sample shows roughly 120,000 clones, around 90% of them seen only once. The chain recombines TRBV28 with TRBJ1-4; TRBD1 is a possible D gene (5 bases). Sequenced input: peripheral blood. The clonotype originates from a woman in her forties or fifties with active or convalescent COVID-19. CDR3 amino acids: CASSRTPTNEKLFF. In DNA form, the CDR3 reads TGTGCCAGCAGTAGGACACCAACTAATGAAAAACTGTTTTTT.